This entry lists 8 T cell receptor beta chains sequenced from one sample in a study of shared clonotypes between healthy human individuals. The naive CD8 population came from CD45RO-negative cells selected for CCR7, without terminally differentiated effector memory CD45RA+ cells. The method was immunoSEQ multiplex PCR; TCRdb's version includes in-frame clones alone and lacks a portion of them. This sample has more than 2 million clones; about 95% occur once, and the top ten carry roughly 1%. The sequencing sample was made of naive CD8+ T cells sorted from blood. These receptors originate from a man aged 18 to 29 in good health.

About this clone: Other DNA sequences in the sample encode the same CDR3. V gene TRBV7-9 combines with J gene TRBJ2-7; D gene ambiguous. CDR3 length: 15 amino acids. Trimming took off 2 bases at V and 0 bases at J, with 11 bases between the two ends. The germline V gene encodes CDR1 SEHNR and CDR2 FQNEAQ (reference sequence). The CDR3 sequence is CASSLPEGGSYEQYF. For the CDR3, the DNA is TGTGCCAGCAGCTTACCCGAAGGCGGCTCCTACGAGCAGTACTTC.

This chain uses TRBV30 with TRBJ1-5; D is unresolved. There are 15 residues in the CDR3. CDR1 and CDR2 from the germline V gene are GTSNPN and SVGIG (reference sequence). V was cut by 2 bases and J by 0 bases, with 11 bases left in between. The CDR3 loop is CAWSYGDYSNQPQHF. The DNA for the CDR3 is TGTGCCTGGAGTTACGGCGATTATAGCAATCAGCCCCAGCATTTT.

The V gene is TRBV29-1, the J gene TRBJ2-5, with unresolved D. Trimming took 1 base from V and 0 from J, leaving 6 bases between them. CDR1 and CDR2 (germline): SQVTM, ANQGSEA. The CDR3 runs 13 residues. The DNA for the CDR3 is TGCAGCGTTGAAGTGCAGAACCAAGAGACCCAGTACTTC. It encodes CSVEVQNQETQYF.

This chain uses TRBV27 with TRBJ2-7, with D hard to call. The germline V and J ends were trimmed by 3 bases and 7 bases, with 19 bases remaining between them. Germline V lookup: CDR1 MNHEY, CDR2 SMNVEV (reference sequence). The CDR3 runs to 15 residues. The CDR3 spells CASSLVGVGSREQYF. The DNA of the CDR3 is TGTGCCAGCAGTTTGGTCGGCGTGGGGTCGAGAGAGCAGTACTTC.

In regard to this clone: This sample also contains other DNA sequences that code for the same CDR3. This chain joins TRBV2 and TRBJ2-5; 7 bases align to TRBD2. Germline V gene data show CDR1 as SNHLY and CDR2 as FYNNEI. This CDR3 has 13 residues. V lost 3 bases to trimming and J lost 5 bases; unmatched junction nucleotides: 3. The CDR3 is CASSDSGRETQYF. CDR3 coding DNA: TGTGCCAGCAGTGACTCCGGGAGGGAGACCCAGTACTTC.

The CDR3 is CASSFGLGIGTEAFF. The DNA for the CDR3 is TGTGCCAGCAGTTTTGGTCTGGGGATAGGGACTGAAGCTTTCTTT. V and J are TRBV27 and TRBJ1-1; D is ambiguous. The ends were cut back, 3 bases at V and 5 bases at J, with 16 bases in the middle. Germline CDR1 and CDR2: MNHEY and SMNVEV (reference sequence). The CDR3 has 15 amino acids.

The rearrangement joins TRBV6-1 to TRBJ1-4, with 7 bases fitting TRBD1. V was pared by 5 bases and J by 5 bases, with 5 bases of the junction left unmatched. This CDR3 comprises 14 residues. Germline V lookup: CDR1 MNHNS, CDR2 SASEGT. The CDR3 here is CASSWGQKNEKLFF. CDR3 bases: TGTGCCAGCAGTTGGGGACAGAAGAATGAAAAACTGTTTTTT.

The rearrangement links TRBV4-3 to TRBJ1-2; 8 positions match TRBD1. The CDR3 extends over 16 amino acids. Germline V lookup: CDR1 LGHNA, CDR2 YSLEER. The ends lost 4 bases at V and 3 bases at J; junction bases unmatched: 10. CDR3 residues: CASSPLLETGDYGYTF. The CDR3 DNA follows: TGCGCCAGCAGCCCTCTCCTGGAGACAGGGGACTATGGCTACACCTTC.